Below are 16 T cell receptor beta chains sequenced from a single sample in a study of blood T cell repertoires in COVID-19. Profiled with immunoSEQ multiplex PCR; TCRdb holds only in-frame clones, not every one. Among approximately 200,000 clones listed, about 83% were seen once. The sequencing sample was made of PBMCs or T cells enriched from blood (not recorded which). These TCRs come from a woman younger than 45 who had recovered from COVID-19.

The chain links TRBV20-1 to TRBJ2-7, with TRBD1 matching 8 bases. The CDR3 has 11 amino acids. Trimming took 5 bases from V and 5 from J; bases not matched to a gene: 2. CDR1 and CDR2 from the germline V gene are DFQATT and SNEGSKA (reference sequence). The CDR3 bases are TGCAGTGCTGGACAGGGCCACGAGCAGTACTTC. This codes for CSAGQGHEQYF.

The J gene is TRBJ1-5, the V gene TRBV4-1; D remains ambiguous. Germline values: CDR1 MGHRA, CDR2 YSYEKL. Trimming cost V 3 bases and J 0 bases, with 9 bases left between them. The CDR3 has 15 amino acids. The CDR3 DNA follows: TGCGCCAGCAGCCAGAACACCGATAGCAATCAGCCCCAGCATTTT. The encoded protein is CASSQNTDSNQPQHF.

This chain uses TRBV13 with TRBJ2-3, with TRBD2 identical over 16 bases. The ends lost 5 bases at V and 0 bases at J; junction bases unmatched: 5. The CDR3 loop spans 18 amino acids. Germline V gives CDR1 PRHDT, CDR2 FYEKMQ (reference sequence). The CDR3 here is CASSRGLAGGMSTDTQYF. CDR3 sequence (DNA): TGTGCCAGCAGCCGGGGACTAGCGGGAGGGATGAGCACAGATACGCAGTATTTT.

This clone was seen more than once but under ten times. V usage is TRBV10-3 and J usage is TRBJ2-7, with 11 bases fitting TRBD2. The trim removed 6 bases at V and 2 bases at J, leaving 6 bases unmatched. This CDR3 spans 15 amino acids. Germline V lookup: CDR1 ENHRY, CDR2 SYGVKD. CDR3 amino acids: CAISQTSGIPYEQYF. CDR3 nucleotide sequence: TGTGCCATCAGCCAGACTAGCGGGATACCCTACGAGCAGTACTTC.

The chain carries TRBV28 and TRBJ1-5; 7 nucleotides line up with TRBD1. Germline V gene data show CDR1 as MDHEN and CDR2 as SYDVKM. The CDR3 covers 15 residues. The V gene end was trimmed by 6 bases and the J gene end by 0 bases; junction bases not matched to a gene: 5. The CDR3 DNA is TGTGCCAGCAGCTCAGGGGGATTTAGCAATCAGCCCCAGCATTTT. It specifies CASSSGGFSNQPQHF.

The chain employs TRBV2 and TRBJ1-3; D is uncertain. Germline V lookup: CDR1 SNHLY, CDR2 FYNNEI. The CDR3 has 15 amino acids. Trimming left V 0 bases short and J 0 bases short, with 6 bases between. CDR3 region: CASSEATASGNTIYF. The CDR3 bases are TGTGCCAGCAGTGAAGCAACAGCCTCTGGAAACACCATATATTTT. Complete variable domain (other parts from reference TRBV2 and TRBJ1-3): EPEVTQTPSHQVTQMGQEVILRCVPISNHLYFYWYRQILGQKVEFLVSFYNNEISEKSEIFDDQFSVERPDGSNFTLKIRSTKLEDSAMYFCASSEATASGNTIYFGEGSWLTVV.

The chain couples TRBV19 to TRBJ2-3; 7 nucleotides agree with TRBD1. The CDR3 spans 14 residues. Germline values: CDR1 LNHDA, CDR2 SQIVND (reference sequence). J lost 0 bases, V lost 7 bases, and 4 bases had no gene match. CDR3 bases: TGTGCCAGTACGGACAGGAGAAGCACAGATACGCAGTATTTT. This translates into CASTDRRSTDTQYF.

The rearrangement links TRBV27 to TRBJ2-1; D perhaps matches TRBD1 (5 bases). The CDR3 is 13 amino acids. Germline V CDR1 and CDR2: MNHEY, SMNVEV (reference sequence). V dropped 6 bases and J dropped 9 bases, with 15 bases sitting between them. CDR3 nucleotide sequence: TGTGCCAGCAGACAAATATGGGGCTTTGAGCAGTTCTTC. It translates to CASRQIWGFEQFF.

This clone is medium-sized in the sample. The chain couples TRBV6-9 to TRBJ2-3; TRBD2 aligns across 10 bases. V was clipped by 2 bases and J by 2 bases; unmatched bases: 13. CDR3 size: 19 residues. Germline V gene sequence: CDR1 MNHGY, CDR2 SVAAGI. In DNA form, the CDR3 reads TGTGCCAGCAGTTATGTAGTGTCTAGCGGGAGTCAAATCACAGATACGCAGTATTTT. Translation gives CASSYVVSSGSQITDTQYF.

This sequence joins TRBV30 and TRBJ1-1; TRBD1 might be the D (6 bases). The germline gives CDR1 GTSNPN, CDR2 SVGIG (reference sequence). The CDR3 is 13 amino acids. The V and J ends lost 2 bases and 1 base respectively, with 8 bases between them. In DNA, the CDR3 is TGTGCCTGGAGTCACAGGGCGAACACTGAAGCTTTCTTT. Translating it yields CAWSHRANTEAFF.

This clone has only one observation. The V and J genes are TRBV28 and TRBJ1-3; 8 positions agree with TRBD1. Germline trimming cut 5 bases from V and 3 bases from J; bases unmatched to any gene: 6. The CDR3 runs to 15 residues. Germline V gives CDR1 MDHEN, CDR2 SYDVKM. The CDR3 sequence: CASSKQGVLGNTIYF. The DNA of the CDR3 is TGTGCCAGCAGTAAACAGGGGGTGCTTGGAAACACCATATATTTT.

This clone was observed at least ten times. The V call is TRBV4-2, the J call TRBJ2-7; perhaps TRBD1 as D (7 bases). From germline, CDR1 is LGHNA and CDR2 YNFKEQ. The CDR3 spans 16 residues. V was shortened by 0 bases and J by 2 bases, with 14 bases between the two germline ends. The CDR3 is CASSQDYRGGTYEQYF. CDR3 nucleotides: TGTGCCAGCAGCCAAGATTACAGGGGAGGAACCTACGAGCAGTACTTC.

The chain uses TRBV2 and TRBJ2-1; D possibly corresponds to TRBD2 (6 bases). This CDR3 comprises 16 residues. V was cut by 8 bases and J by 3 bases, with 20 bases left in between. The germline gives CDR1 SNHLY, CDR2 FYNNEI. CDR3 in amino acids: CASAGVDLANYNEQFF. The CDR3, as DNA: TGTGCCAGCGCCGGAGTTGACCTAGCGAACTACAATGAGCAGTTCTTC.

The CDR3 nucleotides are TGTGCCACCGTAGAAGGGGGTCTAGCGGGAGTACCTCCCTACGAGCAGTACTTC. Its protein product is CATVEGGLAGVPPYEQYF. V and J are TRBV24-1 and TRBJ2-7, with TRBD2 matching over 10 bases. Per germline, CDR1 KGHDR and CDR2 SFDVKD. This CDR3 is 18 amino acids long. Trimming cost V 9 bases and J 2 bases; bases outside gene matches: 18.

The V call is TRBV4-1, the J call TRBJ1-6; D possibly corresponds to TRBD1 (6 bases). CDR3 length: 17 amino acids. Germline loops: CDR1 MGHRA, CDR2 YSYEKL. The germline V and J ends were trimmed by 1 base and 0 bases, with 10 bases remaining between them. CDR3 amino acids: CASSQGTVSSYNSPLHF. The CDR3 DNA is TGCGCCAGCAGCCAAGGGACAGTGAGCTCCTATAATTCACCCCTCCACTTT.

This rearrangement joins TRBV7-2 to TRBJ1-6; the match to TRBD1 covers 9 bases. J was trimmed by 7 bases and V by 1 base; bases with no gene match: 5. The germline V gene encodes CDR1 SGHTA and CDR2 FQGNSA. The CDR3 runs 16 residues. CDR3 loop: CASSLEQGADNSPLHF. Written as DNA, the CDR3 is TGTGCCAGCAGCTTAGAACAGGGGGCTGACAATTCACCCCTCCACTTT.